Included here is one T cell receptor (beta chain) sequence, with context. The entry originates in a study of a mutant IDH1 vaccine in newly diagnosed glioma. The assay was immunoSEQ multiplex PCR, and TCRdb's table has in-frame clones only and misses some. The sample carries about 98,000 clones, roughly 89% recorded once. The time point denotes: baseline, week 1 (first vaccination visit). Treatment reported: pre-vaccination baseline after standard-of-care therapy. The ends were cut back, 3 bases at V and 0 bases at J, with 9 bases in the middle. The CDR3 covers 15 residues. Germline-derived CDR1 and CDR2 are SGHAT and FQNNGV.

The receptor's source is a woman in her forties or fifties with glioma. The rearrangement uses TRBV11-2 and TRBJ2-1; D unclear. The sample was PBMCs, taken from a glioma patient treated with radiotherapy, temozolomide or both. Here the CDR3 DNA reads TGTGCCAGCAGCTTTACCTTTAGCTCCTACAATGAGCAGTTCTTC. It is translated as CASSFTFSSYNEQFF. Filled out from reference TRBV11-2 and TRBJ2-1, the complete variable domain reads EAGVAQSPRYKIIEKRQSVAFWCNPISGHATLYWYQQILGQGPKLLIQFQNNGVVDDSQLPKDRFSAERLKGVDSTLKIQPAKLEDSAVYLCASSFTFSSYNEQFFGPGTRLTVL.